This is a list of T cell receptor beta chains from one sample in a study of T cells in Graves' hyperthyroidism and ophthalmopathy. Via MiXCR, TCRdb re-called the multiplex PCR reads, giving one row per CDR3 protein. The data show fewer than 500,000 distinct CDR3 sequences, over 12% seen once. The sequenced material came from blood. The receptors come from a man aged 18 to 29 with Graves' ophthalmopathy. Both conserved end residues are trimmed from each CDR3. The order of the fields is V gene, clone size, J gene, CDR3 protein. The size field is filled for only some rows; it gives once, few, many or a size class.

TRBV11-2	.	TRBJ2-1	ASSLGAGREDEQF
TRBV6-2/TRBV6-3	many	TRBJ1-2	ASSYPGYGYT
TRBV2	many	TRBJ2-3	ASSVGTESADTQY
TRBV7-9	.	TRBJ2-5	ASSLVVELETQY
TRBV3-1	many	TRBJ2-5	ASSQDGLAGAETQY
TRBV11-2	few	TRBJ2-3	ASSLLLSTDTQY
TRBV18	many	TRBJ1-1	ASSPMGNTEAF
TRBV3-1	few	TRBJ2-3	ASSQDRGLAGDTDTQY
TRBV7-2	.	TRBJ2-5	TSSPSGGQETQY
TRBV6-1	many	TRBJ1-2	ASSEAPVYGYT
TRBV18	many	TRBJ2-5	ASSPAAETQY
TRBV7-9	many	TRBJ2-1	ASSLAMAGNEQF
TRBV7-2	many	TRBJ2-7	ASSFRDFYEQY
TRBV19	few	TRBJ1-5	ASRNAPRRDRSGQPQH
TRBV6-5	few	TRBJ2-6	ASSFKVGANVLT
TRBV18	many	TRBJ1-1	ASSPPPDTEAF
TRBV30	many	TRBJ2-3	AWSPPGGPDTQY
TRBV3-1	.	TRBJ2-5	ASSQETPETQY
TRBV5-4	.	TRBJ2-1	ASSSTSGRYNEQF
TRBV11-2	many	TRBJ1-2	ASSSRWRPYGYT
TRBV20-1	many	TRBJ2-2	SAREASWNTGELF
TRBV6-2/TRBV6-3	few	TRBJ1-6	ASSYFANRISPLH
TRBV6-1	many	TRBJ2-1	ASEQLLGTGGDEQF
TRBV3-1	many	TRBJ1-2	ASSQVEGFNGYT
TRBV6-2/TRBV6-3	.	TRBJ2-7	ASSYFRVGQGSYEQY
TRBV18	many	TRBJ1-1	ASSPTTQNTEAF
TRBV27	.	TRBJ2-1	ASSHSGSEQF
TRBV10-3	.	TRBJ2-5	AISKAGGQETQY
TRBV27	many	TRBJ2-7	ASSLSDRGYEQY
TRBV6-1	many	TRBJ1-5	ASSPFGGNQPQH
TRBV2	many	TRBJ2-4	ASSTPADRDYWGLAKNIQY
TRBV6-2/TRBV6-3	many	TRBJ2-6	ASSYSPVPVSGANVLT
TRBV6-5	.	TRBJ2-2	ASSYSAGYTGELF
TRBV18	many	TRBJ1-2	ASSPERAAGYT
TRBV9	once	TRBJ2-1	ASSVGKGTGWPYNEQF
TRBV5-1	many	TRBJ2-2	ASSLRTSGGELF
TRBV5-1	many	TRBJ2-5	ASSLDMGETQY
TRBV11-2	many	TRBJ2-1	ASSLAGQAYNEQF
TRBV11-2	many	TRBJ1-5	ASSYPNQPQH
TRBV2	.	TRBJ2-3	ARTGRGKDTQY
TRBV20-1	many	TRBJ2-2	SASDRELTGELF
TRBV5-5	.	TRBJ2-2	ANSFINTGELF
TRBV6-1	.	TRBJ2-2	ASKRGVGTGELF
TRBV27	.	TRBJ1-6	ASSPRTGYSPLH
TRBV19	.	TRBJ1-1	ASSMMKGFTEAF
TRBV19	.	TRBJ1-5	ASSPGQNPSNQPQH
TRBV6-1	.	TRBJ2-2	ASSEGRGLASGELF
TRBV20-1	few	TRBJ2-3	SASRDWGTDTQY
TRBV5-8	few	TRBJ1-4	ASSSGGATNEKLF
TRBV4-1	.	TRBJ2-7	ASSLKSGDYEQY
TRBV29-1	many	TRBJ1-2	SVVIQGFDYGYT
TRBV9	.	TRBJ1-5	ASSGSGFGNQPQH
TRBV6-2/TRBV6-3	many	TRBJ2-4	ASSGGRIRSNIQY
TRBV3-1	many	TRBJ1-2	ASSPSAGSYGYT
TRBV29-1	many	TRBJ1-2	SVGGDSNYGYT